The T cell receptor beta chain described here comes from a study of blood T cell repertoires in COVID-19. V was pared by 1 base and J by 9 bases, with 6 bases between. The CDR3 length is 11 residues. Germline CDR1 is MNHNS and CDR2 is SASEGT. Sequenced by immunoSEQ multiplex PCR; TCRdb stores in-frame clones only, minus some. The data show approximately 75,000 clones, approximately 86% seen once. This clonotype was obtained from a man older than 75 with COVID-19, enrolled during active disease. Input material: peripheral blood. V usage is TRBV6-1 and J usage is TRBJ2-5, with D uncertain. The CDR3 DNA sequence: TGTGCCAGCAGTGAAGTAGCTCCCCAGTACTTC. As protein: CASSEVAPQYF.